The 14 T cell receptor beta chains reported below all come from one sample, sequenced in a study of radiation and T cells in renal cell carcinoma. The data were produced by immunoSEQ multiplex PCR, yet TCRdb's version contains in-frame clones alone and is incomplete. This sample has 75,000 to 90,000 clones, with approximately 90% found just once. Sample time point: blood 4 weeks post-SBRT, at nephrectomy. As to treatment: 15 Gy SBRT to primary tumor, nephrectomy 4 weeks later. The sequencing here drew on blood, taken from a patient whose treatment included radiotherapy and nephrectomy. The receptors originated from a woman in her sixties or seventies with renal cell carcinoma.

The chain recombines TRBV2 with TRBJ1-2, with D possibly matching TRBD1 (5 bases). This CDR3 contains 13 residues. Trimming removed 1 base at V and 7 bases at J, with 10 bases between. From germline, CDR1 is SNHLY and CDR2 FYNNEI. This CDR3 reads CASSEVKGVGYTF. The DNA of the CDR3 is TGTGCCAGCAGTGAAGTGAAAGGGGTTGGCTACACCTTC.

The chain links TRBV27 to TRBJ1-4; no reliable D call. Per the germline V gene, CDR1 is MNHEY and CDR2 is SMNVEV (reference sequence). Trimming left V 3 bases short and J 5 bases short, with 7 bases between. CDR3 length: 13 residues. CDR3 protein: CASSFWGNEKLFF. Written as DNA, the CDR3 is TGTGCCAGCAGTTTTTGGGGAAATGAAAAACTGTTTTTT.

This chain links TRBV7-2 with TRBJ1-1; D unclear. The V end lost 8 bases, the J end lost 4 bases, and 17 bases lay between the germline ends. The CDR3 totals 14 residues. The germline gives CDR1 SGHTA, CDR2 FQGNSA. The CDR3 DNA is TGTGCCAGCGGCCCAACGAAAGGGCTCACTGAAGCTTTCTTT. This encodes CASGPTKGLTEAFF.

A single count supports this clone. The chain is built from TRBV5-6 and TRBJ2-5; the D gene is possibly TRBD1 (5 bases). CDR3 length: 14 residues. Deletions cut 0 bases from V and 4 bases from J, with 10 bases between. Germline lookup yields CDR1 SGHDT and CDR2 YYEEEE. In DNA, the CDR3 is TGTGCCAGCAGCTTGGGGGGCGTGAGAGAGACCCAGTACTTC. It translates to CASSLGGVRETQYF. The variable domain in full, with the rest retrieved from reference TRBV5-6 and TRBJ2-5, is DAGVTQSPTHLIKTRGQQVTLRCSPKSGHDTVSWYQQALGQGPQFIFQYYEEEERQRGNFPDRFSGHQFPNYSSELNVNALLLGDSALYLCASSLGGVRETQYFGPGTRLLVL.

The rearrangement uses TRBV7-2 and TRBJ1-2; 8 nucleotides match TRBD1. Germline CDR1 is SGHTA and CDR2 is FQGNSA. The CDR3 runs 13 residues. The V segment lost 5 bases and the J segment 8 bases; nucleotides outside the gene matches: 7. This chain's CDR3 is CASSQTDRGGYTF. The CDR3 nucleotides read TGTGCCAGCAGCCAAACTGACAGGGGAGGCTACACCTTC.

J is TRBJ1-1 and V is TRBV6-1, with TRBD1 matching over 7 bases. Per the germline V gene, CDR1 is MNHNS and CDR2 is SASEGT. The CDR3 loop spans 15 amino acids. Losses at the gene ends were 3 bases for V and 1 base for J; bases not matched to a gene: 5. This CDR3 reads CASSDPGQTNTEAFF. CDR3 DNA: TGTGCCAGCAGTGATCCGGGACAGACGAACACTGAAGCTTTCTTT.

The chain employs TRBV11-2 and TRBJ2-5, with 8 nucleotides matching TRBD2. V shed 4 bases, J shed 6 bases, and the junction held 10 bases outside the gene matches. The CDR3 spans 15 residues. CDR1 SGHAT and CDR2 FQNNGV come from the germline V gene. Written as DNA, the CDR3 is TGTGCCAGCAGCTCCATAGCGGGACGCCGGAAGACCCAGTACTTC. Translating it yields CASSSIAGRRKTQYF.

The CDR3 sequence: CASSNRGGFYNEQFF. The CDR3 nucleotides are TGTGCCAGCAGCAACCGGGGGGGCTTCTACAATGAGCAGTTCTTC. This chain uses TRBV4-2 with TRBJ2-1; 8 bases map to TRBD2. The CDR3 has 15 amino acids. Germline lookup yields CDR1 LGHNA and CDR2 YNFKEQ. V shed 5 bases, J shed 3 bases, and the junction held 6 bases outside the gene matches.

As for this clone: This sample includes further DNA sequences coding for the same CDR3. The chain uses TRBV4-1 and TRBJ2-5; 12 bases line up with TRBD1. Germline V gives CDR1 MGHRA, CDR2 YSYEKL. V was pared by 2 bases and J by 5 bases, with 6 bases of the junction left unmatched. The CDR3 is made up of 16 amino acids. DNA for the CDR3: TGCGCCAGCAGCCAAACCGGGACAGGGGGCCAGGAGACCCAGTACTTC. It codes for CASSQTGTGGQETQYF.

The chain carries TRBV19 and TRBJ2-3; the D is unclear. With 9 bases removed from V and 4 bases from J, the gap between germline ends came to 11 bases. This CDR3 contains 12 residues. Germline-derived CDR1 and CDR2 are LNHDA and SQIVND (reference sequence). Here the CDR3 reads CASSLSPDTQYF. CDR3 DNA: TGTGCCAGCTCTCTCTCCCCAGATACGCAGTATTTT.

This chain joins TRBV6-1 and TRBJ1-6; the D gene is possibly TRBD1 (5 bases). Trimming cost V 2 bases and J 7 bases, with 9 bases left between them. This CDR3 contains 14 residues. CDR1 is MNHNS and CDR2 is SASEGT in the germline V gene. The CDR3 region has the DNA TGTGCCAGCAGTGAATCAGGGTACAATTCACCCCTCCACTTT. As protein: CASSESGYNSPLHF.

The chain carries TRBV19 and TRBJ2-5, with 10 bases lining up with TRBD2. V lost 6 bases, J lost 5 bases, and 6 bases stayed unmatched. The CDR3 consists of 14 residues. In germline, CDR1 is LNHDA, CDR2 SQIVND (reference sequence). The CDR3 nucleotides read TGTGCCAGTAGGGCTAGCGGGGGAACTGAGACCCAGTACTTC. This sequence encodes CASRASGGTETQYF.

The rearrangement joins TRBV15 to TRBJ2-7; TRBD1 might be the D (5 bases). CDR3 length equals 13 residues. Germline lookup yields CDR1 LNHNV and CDR2 YYDKDF (reference sequence). Trimming removed 3 bases at V and 4 bases at J, with 10 bases between. The CDR3 protein is CATSRDTAYEQYF. In DNA, the CDR3 is TGTGCCACCAGCAGGGACACCGCTTACGAGCAGTACTTC.

The gene calls are TRBV6-6 and TRBJ1-2; TRBD1 aligns across 9 bases. The CDR3 is 15 amino acids. V shed 6 bases and J 4 bases; nucleotides not matched to a gene: 9. Germline V lookup: CDR1 MNHNY, CDR2 SVGAGI (reference sequence). CDR3 DNA sequence: TGTGCCAGCAGGCCAGGACAGGGGAACTCCTATGGCTACACCTTC. Residues: CASRPGQGNSYGYTF.